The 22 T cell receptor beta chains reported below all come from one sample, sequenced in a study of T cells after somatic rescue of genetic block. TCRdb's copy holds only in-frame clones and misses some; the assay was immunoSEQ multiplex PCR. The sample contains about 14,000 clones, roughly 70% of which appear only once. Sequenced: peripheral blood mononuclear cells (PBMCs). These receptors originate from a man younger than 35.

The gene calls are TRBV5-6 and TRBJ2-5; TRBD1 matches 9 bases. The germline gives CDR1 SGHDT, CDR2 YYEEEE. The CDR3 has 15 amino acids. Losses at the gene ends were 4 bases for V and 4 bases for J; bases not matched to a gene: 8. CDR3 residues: CASSVDRGVLETQYF. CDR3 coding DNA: TGTGCCAGCAGCGTGGACAGGGGCGTCCTAGAGACCCAGTACTTC.

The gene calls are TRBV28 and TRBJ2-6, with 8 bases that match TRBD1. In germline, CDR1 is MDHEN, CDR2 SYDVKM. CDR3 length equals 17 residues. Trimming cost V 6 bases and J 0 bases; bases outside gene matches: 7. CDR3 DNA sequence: TGTGCCAGCAGCCTCACAGGGGGGCTCTCTGGGGCCAACGTCCTGACTTTC. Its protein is CASSLTGGLSGANVLTF.

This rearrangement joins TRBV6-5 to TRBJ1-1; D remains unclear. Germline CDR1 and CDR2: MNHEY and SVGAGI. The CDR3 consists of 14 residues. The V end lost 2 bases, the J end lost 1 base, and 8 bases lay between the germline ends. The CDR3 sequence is CASSYRVTNTEAFF. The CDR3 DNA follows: TGTGCCAGCAGTTACAGGGTGACGAACACTGAAGCTTTCTTT.

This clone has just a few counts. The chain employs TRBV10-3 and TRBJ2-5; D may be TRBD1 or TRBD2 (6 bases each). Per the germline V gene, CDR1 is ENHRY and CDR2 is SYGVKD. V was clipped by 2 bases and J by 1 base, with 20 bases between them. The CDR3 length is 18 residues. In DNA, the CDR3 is TGTGCCATCAGTGAGGGCAGGGGAGGATCCCTGTTCCAAGAGACCCAGTACTTC. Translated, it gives CAISEGRGGSLFQETQYF.

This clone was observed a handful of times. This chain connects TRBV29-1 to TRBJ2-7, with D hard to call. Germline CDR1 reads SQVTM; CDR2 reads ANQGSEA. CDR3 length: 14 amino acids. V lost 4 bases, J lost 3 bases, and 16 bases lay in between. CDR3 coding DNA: TGCAGCGTTGTCCTCACTCTCGGAGACTACGAGCAGTACTTC. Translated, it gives CSVVLTLGDYEQYF.

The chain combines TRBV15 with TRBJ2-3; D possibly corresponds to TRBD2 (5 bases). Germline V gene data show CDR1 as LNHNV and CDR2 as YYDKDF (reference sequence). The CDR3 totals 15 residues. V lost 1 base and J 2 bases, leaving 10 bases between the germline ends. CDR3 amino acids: CATSRGRELTDTQYF. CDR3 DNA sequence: TGTGCCACCAGCAGAGGAAGGGAGCTCACAGATACGCAGTATTTT.

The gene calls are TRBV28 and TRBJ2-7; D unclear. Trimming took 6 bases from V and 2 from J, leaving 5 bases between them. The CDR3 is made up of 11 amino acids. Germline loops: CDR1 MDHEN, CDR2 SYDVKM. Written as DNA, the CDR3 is TGTGCCAGCAGATGGGCCTACGAGCAGTACTTC. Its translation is CASRWAYEQYF. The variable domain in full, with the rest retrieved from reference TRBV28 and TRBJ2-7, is DVKVTQSSRYLVKRTGEKVFLECVQDMDHENMFWYRQDPGLGLRLIYFSYDVKMKEKGDIPEGYSVSREKKERFSLILESASTNQTSMYLCASRWAYEQYFGPGTRLTVT.

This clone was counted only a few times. In nucleotides, the CDR3 is TGTGCCAGCAGTAGTAGGGGGCAGGTGGATTATGGCTACACCTTC. This gives the protein CASSSRGQVDYGYTF. The chain couples TRBV25-1 to TRBJ1-2; TRBD1 aligns across 7 bases. The CDR3 consists of 15 residues. Germline V gives CDR1 MGHDK, CDR2 SYGVNS. V shed 5 bases and J 5 bases; nucleotides not matched to a gene: 11.

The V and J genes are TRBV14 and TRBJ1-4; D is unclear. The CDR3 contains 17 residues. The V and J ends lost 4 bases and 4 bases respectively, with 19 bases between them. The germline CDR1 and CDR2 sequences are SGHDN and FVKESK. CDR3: CASSREPKGRVNEKLFF. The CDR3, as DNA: TGTGCCAGCAGCCGTGAACCTAAAGGAAGGGTTAATGAAAAACTGTTTTTT.

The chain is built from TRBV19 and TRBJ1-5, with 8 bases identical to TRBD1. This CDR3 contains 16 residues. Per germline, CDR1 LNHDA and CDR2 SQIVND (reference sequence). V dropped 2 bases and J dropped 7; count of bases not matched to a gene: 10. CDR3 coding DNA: TGTGCCAGTAGTATAACGACAGGGGCCTTAAGACAGCCCCAGCATTTT. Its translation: CASSITTGALRQPQHF. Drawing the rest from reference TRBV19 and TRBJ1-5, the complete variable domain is DGGITQSPKYLFRKEGQNVTLSCEQNLNHDAMYWYRQDPGQGLRLIYYSQIVNDFQKGDIAEGYSVSREKKESFPLTVTSAQKNPTAFYLCASSITTGALRQPQHFGDGTRLSIL.

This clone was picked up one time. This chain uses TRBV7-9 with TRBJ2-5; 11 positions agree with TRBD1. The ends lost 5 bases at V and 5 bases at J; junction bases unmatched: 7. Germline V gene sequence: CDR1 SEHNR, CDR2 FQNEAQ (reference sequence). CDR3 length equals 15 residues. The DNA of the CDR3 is TGTGCCAGCAGCCCTTGGACAGGGGGCGGCGAGACCCAGTACTTC. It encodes CASSPWTGGGETQYF.

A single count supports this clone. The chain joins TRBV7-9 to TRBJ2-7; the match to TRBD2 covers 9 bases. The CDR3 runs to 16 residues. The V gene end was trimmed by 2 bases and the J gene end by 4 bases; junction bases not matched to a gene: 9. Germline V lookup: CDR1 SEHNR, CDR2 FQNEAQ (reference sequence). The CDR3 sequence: CASSLRNSGSIYEQYF. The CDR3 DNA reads TGTGCCAGCAGCTTAAGGAATAGCGGGAGTATTTACGAGCAGTACTTC.

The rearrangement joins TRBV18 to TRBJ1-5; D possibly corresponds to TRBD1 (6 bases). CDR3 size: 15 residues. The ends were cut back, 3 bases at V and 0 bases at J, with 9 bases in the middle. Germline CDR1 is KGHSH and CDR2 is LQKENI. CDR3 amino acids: CASSPTGYSNQPQHF. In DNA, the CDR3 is TGTGCCAGCTCACCGACAGGATATAGCAATCAGCCCCAGCATTTT.

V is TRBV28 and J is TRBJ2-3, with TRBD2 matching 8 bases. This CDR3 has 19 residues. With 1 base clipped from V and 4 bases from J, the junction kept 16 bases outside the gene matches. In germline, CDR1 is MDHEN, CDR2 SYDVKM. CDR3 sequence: CASSLFAGRGWLGPDTQYF. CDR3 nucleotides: TGTGCCAGCAGTTTATTCGCCGGGAGGGGTTGGTTGGGACCAGATACGCAGTATTTT.

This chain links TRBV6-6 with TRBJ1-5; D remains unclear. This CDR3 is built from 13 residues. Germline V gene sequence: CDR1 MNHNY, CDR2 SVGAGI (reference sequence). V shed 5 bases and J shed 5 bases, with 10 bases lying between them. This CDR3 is CASSPGPHQPQHF. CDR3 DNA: TGTGCCAGCAGTCCCGGGCCACATCAGCCCCAGCATTTT.

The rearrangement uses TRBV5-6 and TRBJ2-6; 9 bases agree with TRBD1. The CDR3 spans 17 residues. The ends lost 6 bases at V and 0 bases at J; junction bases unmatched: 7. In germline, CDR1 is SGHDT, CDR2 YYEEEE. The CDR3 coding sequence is TGTGCCAGCACCAGGACAGGGGACATCTCTGGGGCCAACGTCCTGACTTTC. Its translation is CASTRTGDISGANVLTF.

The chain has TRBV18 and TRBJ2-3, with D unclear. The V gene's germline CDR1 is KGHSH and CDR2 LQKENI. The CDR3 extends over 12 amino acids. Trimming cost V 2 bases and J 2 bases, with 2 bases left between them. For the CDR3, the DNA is TGTGCCAGCTCACCATCCACAGATACGCAGTATTTT. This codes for CASSPSTDTQYF. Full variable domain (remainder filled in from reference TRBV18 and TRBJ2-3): NAGVMQNPRHLVRRRGQEARLRCSPMKGHSHVYWYRQLPEEGLKFMVYLQKENIIDESGMPKERFSAEFPKEGPSILRIQQVVRGDSAAYFCASSPSTDTQYFGPGTRLTVL.

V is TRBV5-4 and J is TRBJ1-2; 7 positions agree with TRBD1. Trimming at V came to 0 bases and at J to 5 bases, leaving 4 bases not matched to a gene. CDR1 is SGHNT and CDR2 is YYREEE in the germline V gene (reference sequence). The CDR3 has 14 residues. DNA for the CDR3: TGTGCCAGCAGCTTGGACAGGGGAGTGTATGGCTACACCTTC. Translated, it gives CASSLDRGVYGYTF.

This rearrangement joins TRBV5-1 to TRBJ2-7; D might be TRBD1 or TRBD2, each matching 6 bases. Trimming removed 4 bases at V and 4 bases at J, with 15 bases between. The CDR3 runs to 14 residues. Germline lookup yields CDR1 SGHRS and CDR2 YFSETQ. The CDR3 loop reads CASSGGLRGYEQYF. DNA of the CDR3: TGCGCCAGCAGCGGGGGCCTCCGGGGGTACGAGCAGTACTTC.

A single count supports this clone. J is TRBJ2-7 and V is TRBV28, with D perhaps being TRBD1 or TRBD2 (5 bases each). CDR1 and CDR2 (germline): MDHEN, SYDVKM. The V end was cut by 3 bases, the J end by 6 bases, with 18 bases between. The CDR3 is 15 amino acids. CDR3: CASSFGTWGNREQYF. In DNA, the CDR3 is TGTGCCAGCAGTTTCGGGACCTGGGGTAATCGCGAGCAGTACTTC. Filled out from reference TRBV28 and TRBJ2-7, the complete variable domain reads DVKVTQSSRYLVKRTGEKVFLECVQDMDHENMFWYRQDPGLGLRLIYFSYDVKMKEKGDIPEGYSVSREKKERFSLILESASTNQTSMYLCASSFGTWGNREQYFGPGTRLTVT.

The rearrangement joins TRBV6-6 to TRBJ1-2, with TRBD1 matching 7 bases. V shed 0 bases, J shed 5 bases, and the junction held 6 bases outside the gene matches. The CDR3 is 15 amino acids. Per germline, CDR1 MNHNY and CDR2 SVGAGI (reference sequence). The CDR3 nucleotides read TGTGCCAGCAGTTACTCCGACAGGGCAAGATATGGCTACACCTTC. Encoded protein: CASSYSDRARYGYTF.

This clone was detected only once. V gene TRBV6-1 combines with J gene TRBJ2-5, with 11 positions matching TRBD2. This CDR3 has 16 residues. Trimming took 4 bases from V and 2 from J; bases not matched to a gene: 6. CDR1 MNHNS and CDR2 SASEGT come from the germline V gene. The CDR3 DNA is TGTGCCAGCAGTGCCGACCGACTAGCGGGGCAAGAGACCCAGTACTTC. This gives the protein CASSADRLAGQETQYF.